The 21 T cell receptor beta chains presented below share a single source sample, sequenced in a study of control samples from healthy donors and cancer patients. Repertoires were generated with immunoSEQ multiplex PCR, while TCRdb's copy carries only in-frame clones and drops some. The sample carries 90,000 or so clones, over 80% recorded once. Sequencing was done on a sample of blood. Receptor source: a man aged 25-40 years in good health.

V is TRBV4-2 and J is TRBJ1-3; D is perhaps TRBD1 (6 bases). CDR3 length equals 19 residues. Germline V gene sequence: CDR1 LGHNA, CDR2 YNFKEQ. V lost 4 bases and J lost 0, with 22 bases in between. DNA for the CDR3: TGTGCCAGCAGCCGTGCCGGGACACAAGGCTTTCTCTCTGGAAACACCATATATTTT. Residues: CASSRAGTQGFLSGNTIYF.

This chain joins TRBV6-5 and TRBJ1-3, with D possibly matching TRBD1 (6 bases). From germline, CDR1 is MNHEY and CDR2 SVGAGI. Trimming took off 6 bases at V and 2 bases at J, with 8 bases between the two ends. The CDR3 extends over 13 amino acids. In nucleotides, the CDR3 is TGTGCCAGCAGATACAGGGCTGGAAACACCATATATTTT. It encodes CASRYRAGNTIYF.

The chain has TRBV6-6 and TRBJ1-5, with a tentative D call TRBD1 (5 bases). CDR3 length: 14 amino acids. Trimming cost V 0 bases and J 8 bases, with 11 bases left between them. Looked up from germline, CDR1 is MNHNY and CDR2 is SVGAGI (reference sequence). The CDR3 here is CASSYSGPGEPQHF. In DNA form, the CDR3 reads TGTGCCAGCAGTTACTCGGGCCCGGGGGAGCCCCAGCATTTT.

This clone was observed a single time. The genes are TRBV10-3 and TRBJ1-5; TRBD1 aligns across 9 bases. The germline CDR1 and CDR2 sequences are ENHRY and SYGVKD. With 4 bases clipped from V and 1 base from J, the junction kept 5 bases outside the gene matches. The CDR3 sequence is 16 residues long. CDR3 residues: CAISGTGGTSNQPQHF. DNA of the CDR3: TGTGCCATCAGTGGCACAGGGGGCACGAGCAATCAGCCCCAGCATTTT.

This clone came up once. The V call is TRBV7-2, the J call TRBJ2-7, with a weak D call TRBD2 (5 bases). Per germline, CDR1 SGHTA and CDR2 FQGNSA. This CDR3 contains 15 residues. Trimming left V 5 bases short and J 0 bases short, with 14 bases between. The CDR3 sequence is CASSLGPGSSYEQYF. In DNA, the CDR3 is TGTGCCAGCAGCCTCGGACCGGGAAGCTCCTACGAGCAGTACTTC.

This rearrangement joins TRBV19 to TRBJ1-1; unclear D gene. Germline V lookup: CDR1 LNHDA, CDR2 SQIVND (reference sequence). V gave up 3 bases and J gave up 3 bases, with 8 bases separating them. This CDR3 has 13 residues. The CDR3 protein is CASSMSGDTEAFF. CDR3 nucleotide sequence: TGTGCCAGTAGTATGAGTGGGGACACTGAAGCTTTCTTT.

This clone was seen only once. V is TRBV27 and J is TRBJ1-1; the match to TRBD1 covers 7 bases. The ends lost 5 bases at V and 0 bases at J; junction bases unmatched: 6. Germline values: CDR1 MNHEY, CDR2 SMNVEV (reference sequence). This CDR3 has 15 residues. The DNA for the CDR3 is TGTGCCAGCAGTCCACAACAGGGGATGAACACTGAAGCTTTCTTT. This codes for CASSPQQGMNTEAFF.

The chain recombines TRBV5-5 with TRBJ2-7, with D maybe TRBD2 (5 bases). Germline values: CDR1 SGHKS, CDR2 YYEKEE (reference sequence). Trimming took off 4 bases at V and 7 bases at J, with 18 bases between the two ends. The CDR3 is 14 residues long. The CDR3 is CASSLTRVSQEQYF. CDR3 nucleotide sequence: TGTGCCAGCAGCCTCACTAGAGTCTCCCAGGAGCAGTACTTC.

The chain recombines TRBV5-1 with TRBJ2-3; tentative D call: TRBD2 (5 bases). There are 15 residues in the CDR3. V shed 0 bases and J shed 1 base, with 9 bases lying between them. Germline loops: CDR1 SGHRS, CDR2 YFSETQ. CDR3 in amino acids: CASSLDLAGTDTQYF. The CDR3 DNA follows: TGCGCCAGCAGCTTGGATCTAGCCGGCACAGATACGCAGTATTTT.

The chain couples TRBV28 to TRBJ2-7, with D perhaps TRBD1 (5 bases). CDR1 and CDR2 (germline): MDHEN, SYDVKM. The CDR3 contains 12 residues. V was shortened by 7 bases and J by 3 bases, with 10 bases between the two germline ends. The CDR3 sequence: CASTSTGYEQYF. The CDR3 bases are TGTGCCAGCACAAGTACAGGCTACGAGCAGTACTTC.

The chain couples TRBV19 to TRBJ2-7; D ambiguous. The CDR3 consists of 13 residues. The germline V gene has CDR1 LNHDA and CDR2 SQIVND (reference sequence). V lost 5 bases to trimming and J lost 2 bases, with 10 bases between them. The CDR3 sequence: CASSVGITYEQYF. The CDR3 bases are TGTGCCAGTAGTGTGGGGATTACCTACGAGCAGTACTTC.

The chain uses TRBV14 and TRBJ1-2, with 8 nucleotides matching TRBD1. With 0 bases clipped from V and 11 bases from J, the junction kept 8 bases outside the gene matches. Germline V gene sequence: CDR1 SGHDN, CDR2 FVKESK. This CDR3 contains 14 residues. CDR3 loop: CASSQELGTGQYTF. The CDR3 coding sequence is TGTGCCAGCAGCCAAGAATTGGGGACAGGCCAGTACACCTTC.

The chain uses TRBV7-9 and TRBJ2-1; D remains unclear. This CDR3 contains 14 residues. Germline values: CDR1 SEHNR, CDR2 FQNEAQ (reference sequence). With 0 bases removed from V and 7 bases from J, the gap between germline ends came to 10 bases. CDR3 DNA: TGTGCCAGCAGCTTAGCTGGGTCTTTTAATGAGCAGTTCTTC. Residues: CASSLAGSFNEQFF.

This clone has more than one count but fewer than ten. The chain is built from TRBV5-1 and TRBJ1-4; the D gene is possibly TRBD1 (5 bases). The CDR3 spans 16 residues. The V end lost 2 bases, the J end lost 7 bases, and 18 bases lay between the germline ends. The germline gives CDR1 SGHRS, CDR2 YFSETQ. The CDR3 loop is CASSLGASPGSEKLFF. The CDR3 DNA reads as TGCGCCAGCAGCTTAGGGGCGTCCCCAGGTAGTGAAAAACTGTTTTTT.

J is TRBJ1-6 and V is TRBV25-1, with 7 nucleotides matching TRBD1. J gave up 1 base and V 4 bases, and 10 bases lay outside the gene matches. Per the germline V gene, CDR1 is MGHDK and CDR2 is SYGVNS. The CDR3 runs 18 residues. The CDR3 here is CASSGLTGVPSYNSPLHF. CDR3 in DNA: TGTGCCAGCAGTGGTCTCACAGGGGTACCATCCTATAATTCACCCCTCCACTTT.

The chain uses TRBV7-3 and TRBJ1-2, with 7 bases fitting TRBD1. V shed 4 bases and J 3 bases; nucleotides not matched to a gene: 11. The CDR3 has 16 amino acids. Germline lookup yields CDR1 SGHTA and CDR2 FQGTGA. The CDR3 spells CASSWSDAGQYYGYTF. CDR3 coding DNA: TGTGCCAGCAGCTGGTCCGACGCGGGACAGTACTATGGCTACACCTTC.

The chain uses TRBV18 and TRBJ2-3; D not certain. The ends were cut back, 3 bases at V and 0 bases at J, with 4 bases in the middle. CDR1 and CDR2 from the germline V gene are KGHSH and LQKENI. The CDR3 sequence is 13 residues long. The CDR3 sequence is CASSPLSTDTQYF. The CDR3 DNA sequence: TGTGCCAGCTCACCCCTTAGCACAGATACGCAGTATTTT.

The chain combines TRBV10-1 with TRBJ1-6, with D hard to call. The CDR3 loop spans 13 amino acids. Trimming shortened V by 5 bases and J by 10 bases, and 12 bases separated the two germline ends. Per germline, CDR1 WNHNN and CDR2 SYGVQD (reference sequence). The CDR3 DNA reads as TGCGCCAGCAGTTCGTCCTGGTGGTCACCCCTCCACTTT. Its protein product is CASSSSWWSPLHF.

The chain recombines TRBV19 with TRBJ1-5, with unresolved D. Germline loops: CDR1 LNHDA, CDR2 SQIVND (reference sequence). V was pared by 4 bases and J by 2 bases, with 12 bases between. This CDR3 region has 15 residues. DNA for the CDR3: TGTGCCAGTAGTAAAGACCCGGATGGCAATCAGCCCCAGCATTTT. Its translation: CASSKDPDGNQPQHF. Full variable domain (missing parts from reference TRBV19 and TRBJ1-5): DGGITQSPKYLFRKEGQNVTLSCEQNLNHDAMYWYRQDPGQGLRLIYYSQIVNDFQKGDIAEGYSVSREKKESFPLTVTSAQKNPTAFYLCASSKDPDGNQPQHFGDGTRLSIL.

The chain combines TRBV19 with TRBJ2-7, with D possibly being TRBD1 (5 bases). This CDR3 has 13 amino acids. Germline assignment: CDR1 LNHDA and CDR2 SQIVND (reference sequence). Trimming took 3 bases from V and 7 from J, leaving 13 bases between them. The CDR3 bases are TGTGCCAGTAGTATCATAAGGGGTGGGGAGCAGTACTTC. It specifies CASSIIRGGEQYF.

V is TRBV30 and J is TRBJ1-3; the D is unclear. Trimming stripped 4 bases from V and 2 bases from J, with 12 bases between. The CDR3 is 14 residues long. Germline CDR1 reads GTSNPN; CDR2 reads SVGIG (reference sequence). The chain's CDR3 is CAWKVGSAGNTIYF. In nucleotides, the CDR3 is TGTGCCTGGAAAGTCGGGTCCGCTGGAAACACCATATATTTT.